This TCR beta chain stems from a study of PD-L1 blockade in urothelial cancer. Overall study: Atezolizumab 1,200 mg was given intravenously every 3 weeks, starting 2014.

Assay used: immunoSEQ multiplex PCR; TCRdb lists only in-frame clones, some missing. The sample has approximately 24,000 clones, around nine tenths seen once. Germline V gene lookup returns CDR1 LNHDA and CDR2 SQIVND (reference sequence). The CDR3 is 14 residues long. With 1 base clipped from V and 5 bases from J, the junction kept 2 bases outside the gene matches. The sequence was collected from a man aged 50-59 years with urothelial cancer. The chain recombines TRBV19 with TRBJ2-5, with 9 bases identical to TRBD2. This material consisted of PBMCs, taken around atezolizumab (anti-PD-L1) treatment. CDR3 in amino acids: CASSIASGVETQYF. DNA for the CDR3: TGTGCCAGTAGTATAGCTAGCGGGGTTGAGACCCAGTACTTC.